The rows below give T cell receptor beta chains drawn from one sample of a study of blood T cell repertoires in COVID-19. Clones were sequenced by immunoSEQ multiplex PCR, and TCRdb holds only the in-frame ones, with some missing. Seen here are a few hundred thousand clones, about 81% observed once, and the top ten hold approximately 4%. The specimen sequenced was PBMCs or T cells enriched from blood (not recorded which). Source of these receptors: a man between 25 and 39 years old with acute COVID-19. Both conserved end residues are part of each CDR3. A D gene is named only where the DNA matches it firmly. Clone size is given for some rows only: seen once, a few or many times, or a class if the clone is expanded.

CASSSSGQEISPLHF	TGTGCCAGCAGCTCCTCGGGACAGGAGATTTCACCCCTCCACTTT	TRBD1	TRBJ1-6	NA	TRBV2
CASSLGTQNTGELFF	TGCGCCAGCAGCTTAGGGACACAGAACACCGGGGAGCTGTTTTTT	NA	TRBJ2-2	NA	TRBV5-1
CASSLVAQNEQFF	TGTGCCAGCAGCTTAGTTGCACAAAATGAGCAGTTCTTC	NA	TRBJ2-1	NA	TRBV7-2
CASSQDRGRQPQHF	TGTGCCAGCAGCCAGGACAGGGGGAGGCAGCCCCAGCATTTT	TRBD1	TRBJ1-5	NA	TRBV11-2
CASSPQGTGIQETQYF	TGTGCCAGCTCACCACAAGGGACAGGCATCCAAGAGACCCAGTACTTC	TRBD1	TRBJ2-5	NA	TRBV18
CASNQAIGLTDTQYF	TGTGCCAGTAATCAAGCGATAGGACTGACGGATACGCAGTATTTT	NA	TRBJ2-3	NA	TRBV19
CASSFTRQGNPEVGELFF	TGCGCCAGCAGCTTTACGAGACAGGGAAATCCCGAGGTCGGGGAGCTGTTTTTT	TRBD1	TRBJ2-2	NA	TRBV5-1
CASSHPDRDGELFF	TGTGCCAGCAGCCACCCCGACAGGGACGGGGAGCTGTTTTTT	TRBD1	TRBJ2-2	NA	TRBV3-1/TRBV3-2
CSAPRGQETQYF	TGCAGCGCCCCTCGGGGGCAAGAGACCCAGTACTTC	NA	TRBJ2-5	NA	TRBV29-1
CASSGQGSSYNEQFF	TGTGCCAGCAGCGGACAGGGGAGCTCCTACAATGAGCAGTTCTTC	TRBD1	TRBJ2-1	NA	TRBV9
CASRYLAGDYNEQFF	TGCGCCAGCAGGTATTTAGCGGGGGACTACAATGAGCAGTTCTTC	TRBD2	TRBJ2-1	NA	TRBV5-1
CASSMNTEAFF	TGTGCCAGCAGCATGAACACTGAAGCTTTCTTT	NA	TRBJ1-1	NA	TRBV6-5
CATSPPAGLSGNTIYF	TGTGCCACCTCCCCGCCGGCAGGCCTCTCTGGAAACACCATATATTTT	NA	TRBJ1-3	once	TRBV24-1
CASSFEPNTEAFF	TGTGCCAGCAGCTTTGAGCCGAACACTGAAGCTTTCTTT	NA	TRBJ1-1	once	TRBV5-4
CASSLENQGVGSEAFF	TGTGCCAGCAGCTTAGAGAATCAGGGGGTTGGGTCTGAAGCTTTCTTT	TRBD1	TRBJ1-1	NA	TRBV7-2
CASSLPSGEGDTQYF	TGCGCCAGCAGCTTGCCTAGCGGGGAAGGTGATACGCAGTATTTT	TRBD2	TRBJ2-3	once	TRBV5-1
CAFNSRVRETQYF	TGTGCCTTTAATAGCAGGGTGCGAGAGACCCAGTACTTC	NA	TRBJ2-5	NA	TRBV2
CASSLGGVSGNTIYF	TGTGCCAGCAGCTTAGGCGGGGTATCTGGAAACACCATATATTTT	NA	TRBJ1-3	few	TRBV11-2
CASSSRTSGPYNEQFF	TGTGCCAGCAGCTCGCGGACTAGCGGTCCCTACAATGAGCAGTTCTTC	TRBD2	TRBJ2-1	NA	TRBV11-3
CASSVGQGANYGYTF	TGTGCCAGCAGCGTTGGACAGGGGGCTAACTATGGCTACACCTTC	TRBD1	TRBJ1-2	NA	TRBV9
CASSFNGGSYNEQFF	TGTGCCAGTAGCTTCAATGGAGGATCCTACAATGAGCAGTTCTTC	NA	TRBJ2-1	medium-sized	TRBV19
CATRRAGRNDEQFF	TGTGCCACCAGACGGGCGGGACGAAACGATGAGCAGTTCTTC	NA	TRBJ2-1	NA	TRBV19
CSVERASSYNEQFF	TGCAGCGTTGAGAGGGCAAGCTCCTACAATGAGCAGTTCTTC	NA	TRBJ2-1	NA	TRBV29-1
CASSVEAGMDTEAFF	TGTGCCAGCAGCGTAGAGGCAGGGATGGACACTGAAGCTTTCTTT	NA	TRBJ1-1	NA	TRBV9
CASSSGRQGNQPQHF	TGTGCCAGCAGCTCGGGGCGACAGGGAAATCAGCCCCAGCATTTT	TRBD1	TRBJ1-5	once	TRBV7-8
CASSPKDRGGQYF	TGTGCCAGCTCACCAAAGGACAGGGGGGGTCAGTACTTC	TRBD1	TRBJ2-4	once	TRBV18
CASSFRDRGLSGYTF	TGTGCCAGCAGTTTCCGGGACAGGGGTCTCAGTGGCTACACCTTC	TRBD1	TRBJ1-2	NA	TRBV28
CASSFRADTQYF	TGTGCCAGCAGCTTCAGGGCAGATACGCAGTATTTT	NA	TRBJ2-3	NA	TRBV11-2
CASSARLGEGNEQFF	TGTGCCAGCAGCGCTCGCTTGGGCGAGGGCAATGAGCAGTTCTTC	NA	TRBJ2-1	NA	TRBV7-9
CASSYAGGSGANVLTF	TGTGCCAGCAGTTATGCGGGGGGCTCTGGGGCCAACGTCCTGACTTTC	TRBD2	TRBJ2-6	NA	TRBV6-5
CASTNMGGPAGELFF	TGTGCCAGTACAAACATGGGGGGTCCTGCCGGGGAGCTGTTTTTT	NA	TRBJ2-2	few	TRBV19
CASSGQGANQPQHF	TGTGCCAGCAGTGGACAGGGGGCAAATCAGCCCCAGCATTTT	TRBD1	TRBJ1-5	NA	TRBV27
CSVDSEAGANVLTF	TGCAGCGTTGACAGCGAGGCAGGGGCCAACGTCCTGACTTTC	NA	TRBJ2-6	NA	TRBV29-1
CSASAGGGDTGELFF	TGCAGTGCTAGTGCCGGGGGAGGGGACACCGGGGAGCTGTTTTTT	TRBD2	TRBJ2-2	few	TRBV20-1
CASSAGGGLGSPLHF	TGTGCCAGCAGTGCGGGAGGAGGGCTGGGTTCACCCCTCCACTTT	NA	TRBJ1-6	NA	TRBV25-1
CASSLSGTSGRGEQFF	TGTGCCAGCAGCTTGTCCGGGACTAGCGGGAGGGGGGAGCAGTTCTTC	TRBD2	TRBJ2-1	NA	TRBV11-3
CASSEHRANYGYTF	TGTGCCAGCAGTGAACACAGAGCTAACTATGGCTACACCTTC	NA	TRBJ1-2	NA	TRBV25-1
CASTRTFTGNTEAFF	TGTGCCAGCACTCGAACCTTCACAGGGAACACTGAAGCTTTCTTT	NA	TRBJ1-1	NA	TRBV6-5
CASSPGGSRSEQFF	TGTGCCAGCAGCCCGGGAGGTAGCCGGAGTGAGCAGTTCTTC	TRBD2	TRBJ2-1	NA	TRBV3-1/TRBV3-2
CASSEGAGWKFF	TGTGCCAGCAGTGAAGGGGCAGGGTGGAAGTTCTTC	NA	TRBJ2-1	NA	TRBV25-1
CASSYAGTGVSSNQPQHF	TGTGCCAGCAGTTACGCTGGGACAGGGGTATCAAGCAATCAGCCCCAGCATTTT	TRBD1	TRBJ1-5	NA	TRBV6-2/TRBV6-3
CASTRDTNNSPLHF	TGTGCCAGCACGAGGGACACAAATAATTCACCCCTCCACTTT	NA	TRBJ1-6	NA	TRBV2
CASSRDRLDGYTF	TGTGCCAGCAGCAGGGACAGACTTGACGGCTACACCTTC	NA	TRBJ1-2	NA	TRBV21-1
CASSRSNPVDGYTF	TGTGCCAGCTCACGATCGAACCCGGTCGATGGCTACACCTTC	NA	TRBJ1-2	NA	TRBV18
CASSDSGGGAGEQFF	TGTGCCAGCAGTGACTCGGGCGGGGGGGCTGGAGAGCAGTTCTTC	TRBD2	TRBJ2-1	NA	TRBV6-4
CASSQRTNEQFF	TGCGCCAGCAGCCAACGAACAAATGAGCAGTTCTTC	NA	TRBJ2-1	NA	TRBV4-3
CASIPGAGRVNEQFF	TGTGCCAGTATCCCCGGAGCGGGCAGGGTTAATGAGCAGTTCTTC	NA	TRBJ2-1	NA	TRBV19
CASSSSGGRTDTQYF	TGTGCCAGCAGCTCAAGCGGGGGACGCACAGATACGCAGTATTTT	TRBD2	TRBJ2-3	NA	TRBV7-8
CSASTAMNTEAFF	TGCAGCGCATCGACAGCCATGAACACTGAAGCTTTCTTT	NA	TRBJ1-1	NA	TRBV29-1
CASVSGINYGYTF	TGTGCCAGCGTATCAGGGATTAACTATGGCTACACCTTC	NA	TRBJ1-2	NA	TRBV28
CASSLNTGGNTEAFF	TGTGCCAGCAGCTTAAATACAGGGGGCAACACTGAAGCTTTCTTT	TRBD1	TRBJ1-1	NA	TRBV7-3
CASQGRNPTDTQYF	TGTGCCAGTCAAGGGAGGAACCCCACAGATACGCAGTATTTT	NA	TRBJ2-3	NA	TRBV18
CASRTGLAGETQYF	TGTGCCAGCAGAACAGGACTAGCGGGAGAGACCCAGTACTTC	TRBD2	TRBJ2-5	NA	TRBV5-1
CASSLDISGSSDTQYF	TGTGCCAGCAGCTTGGATATTAGCGGGTCATCAGATACGCAGTATTTT	TRBD2	TRBJ2-3	NA	TRBV5-6
CASTLGTSGANVLTF	TGTGCCAGCACCCTCGGGACTTCTGGGGCCAACGTCCTGACTTTC	NA	TRBJ2-6	NA	TRBV5-4
CASSVVSGGGYGYTF	TGTGCCAGCAGCGTAGTGTCAGGGGGAGGCTATGGCTACACCTTC	TRBD1	TRBJ1-2	NA	TRBV9
CASSEVQGALYTGELFF	TGTGCCAGCAGTGAAGTACAGGGGGCTCTCTACACCGGGGAGCTGTTTTTT	TRBD1	TRBJ2-2	NA	TRBV2
CASSRGQGRNQPQHF	TGTGCCAGCAGCCGTGGACAAGGAAGGAACCAGCCCCAGCATTTT	NA	TRBJ1-5	NA	TRBV6-5
CASSLAGYTGELFF	TGCGCCAGCAGCTTGGCAGGGTACACCGGGGAGCTGTTTTTT	NA	TRBJ2-2	NA	TRBV5-1